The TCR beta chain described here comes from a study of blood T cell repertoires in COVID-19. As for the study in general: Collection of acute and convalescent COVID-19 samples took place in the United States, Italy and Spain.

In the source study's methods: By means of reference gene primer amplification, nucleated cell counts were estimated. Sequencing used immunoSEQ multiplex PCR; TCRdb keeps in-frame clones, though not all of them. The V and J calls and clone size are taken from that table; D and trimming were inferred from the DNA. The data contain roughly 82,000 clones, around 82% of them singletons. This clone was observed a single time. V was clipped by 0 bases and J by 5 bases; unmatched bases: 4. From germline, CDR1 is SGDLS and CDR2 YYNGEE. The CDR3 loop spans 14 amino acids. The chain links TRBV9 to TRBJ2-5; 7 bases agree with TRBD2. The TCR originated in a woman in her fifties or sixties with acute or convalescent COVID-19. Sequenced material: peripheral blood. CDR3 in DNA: TGTGCCAGCAGCGTAGGCGGGAGCGGGGAGACCCAGTACTTC. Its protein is CASSVGGSGETQYF.